This entry lists 9 T cell receptor beta chains sequenced from one sample in a study of cytomegalovirus exposure and HLA in healthy donors. Primers included in the PCR were 60 Vbeta and 13 Jbeta primers. Produced via immunoSEQ multiplex PCR; TCRdb's table is partial and in-frame only. The sample lists 95,000 to 150,000 clones, approximately 65% occurring once. The sequencing input was PBMCs. These receptors came from a man aged 18 to 29 in good health and CMV-seronegative.

The V and J genes are TRBV6-4 and TRBJ2-1; D is uncertain. V lost 3 bases, J lost 0 bases, and 9 bases lay in between. Looked up from germline, CDR1 is MRHNA and CDR2 is SNTAGT. CDR3 length equals 15 residues. CDR3 DNA sequence: TGTGCCAGCAGTGAGGGCGTGAGCTCCTACAATGAGCAGTTCTTC. It codes for CASSEGVSSYNEQFF.

V usage is TRBV6-1 and J usage is TRBJ2-2; D gene uncertain. Germline-derived CDR1 and CDR2 are MNHNS and SASEGT. This CDR3 has 15 amino acids. V lost 1 base, J lost 5 bases, and 11 bases lay in between. The CDR3 spells CASSEVGPQTGELFF. The CDR3 DNA follows: TGTGCCAGCAGTGAAGTTGGCCCGCAAACCGGGGAGCTGTTTTTT.

The chain recombines TRBV27 with TRBJ2-3, with D unclear. V gave up 9 bases and J gave up 2 bases, with 15 bases separating them. The CDR3 sequence is 14 residues long. Germline loops: CDR1 MNHEY, CDR2 SMNVEV (reference sequence). CDR3 sequence (DNA): TGTGCCAGTTCTGACCGAGGAAACACAGATACGCAGTATTTT. Translation: CASSDRGNTDTQYF.

The chain links TRBV29-1 to TRBJ2-1, with 8 bases aligning to TRBD2. CDR3 length: 15 amino acids. The junction had 16 bases not matched to a gene; V was cut back by 6 bases and J by 9 bases. Looked up from germline, CDR1 is SQVTM and CDR2 is ANQGSEA. The CDR3 DNA reads TGCAGCGTCGACGCGGCGGGACTAGTTTGGTCTGAGCAGTTCTTC. It translates to CSVDAAGLVWSEQFF.

The CDR3 sequence: CASSLTRGFGTGELFF. DNA of the CDR3: TGTGCCAGCAGCCTAACTAGGGGGTTCGGCACCGGGGAGCTGTTTTTT. The chain joins TRBV7-6 to TRBJ2-2; the D gene is possibly TRBD1 (6 bases). V was clipped by 5 bases and J by 4 bases, with 17 bases between them. Germline V gives CDR1 SGHVS, CDR2 FNYEAQ. The CDR3 is 16 amino acids.

The chain has TRBV29-1 and TRBJ2-1, with 7 bases that match TRBD2. With V trimmed by 6 bases and J by 6 bases, 11 bases remained unmatched. The CDR3 covers 14 residues. Germline values: CDR1 SQVTM, CDR2 ANQGSEA. Written as DNA, the CDR3 is TGCAGCGTGGGACTTGGCGGGAGTATCAATGAGCAGTTCTTC. It specifies CSVGLGGSINEQFF.

The V and J genes are TRBV11-3 and TRBJ2-3, with TRBD1 as a possible D gene (5 bases). This CDR3 has 15 residues. The germline CDR1 and CDR2 sequences are SGHNT and YENEEA. V was shortened by 1 base and J by 3 bases, with 11 bases between the two germline ends. CDR3 residues: CASSLGQGLTDTQYF. The CDR3 bases are TGTGCCAGCAGCTTAGGGCAGGGTCTGACAGATACGCAGTATTTT.

This chain joins TRBV11-2 and TRBJ2-1; D gene ambiguous. Deletions cut 5 bases from V and 9 bases from J, with 14 bases between. CDR3 length: 13 residues. Germline assignment: CDR1 SGHAT and CDR2 FQNNGV. Here the CDR3 DNA reads TGTGCCAGCAGCCCTGCCCGGGTTAGTGAGCAGTTCTTC. This translates into CASSPARVSEQFF.

The rearrangement uses TRBV5-1 and TRBJ2-1; 8 nucleotides match TRBD2. Germline-derived CDR1 and CDR2 are SGHRS and YFSETQ. V dropped 4 bases and J dropped 2; count of bases not matched to a gene: 11. This CDR3 has 17 residues. The CDR3 sequence is CASSTVNSGGPYNEQFF. DNA for the CDR3: TGCGCCAGCAGCACCGTCAACAGCGGGGGCCCCTACAATGAGCAGTTCTTC. Combining the CDR3 with reference TRBV5-1 and TRBJ2-1 gives the whole variable domain KAGVTQTPRYLIKTRGQQVTLSCSPISGHRSVSWYQQTPGQGLQFLFEYFSETQRNKGNFPGRFSGRQFSNSRSEMNVSTLELGDSALYLCASSTVNSGGPYNEQFFGPGTRLTVL.